One T cell receptor beta chain is described in this entry. Its antigen is as yet unknown. Method: immunoSEQ multiplex PCR; TCRdb's copy keeps in-frame clones and lacks some. The sample has approximately 150,000 clones, approximately 86% seen once. The data were obtained in a study of cytomegalovirus exposure and HLA in healthy donors. General study results and limits: The investigators catalogued about 170 TCR beta chains as cytomegalovirus-associated. First-cohort TCR clusters tended to co-occur in the approximately 130 validation repertoires, a later analysis found. Reports described diagnosis of cytomegalovirus status by the classifier as highly specific and sensitive. Most TCR sequences proved rare, with some public TCRs found in many donors.

V lost 7 bases and J lost 1, with 13 bases in between. Germline CDR1 is GTSNPN and CDR2 is SVGIG (reference sequence). The CDR3 length is 13 residues. This chain joins TRBV30 and TRBJ1-1, with D uncertain. Sequencing was carried out using PBMCs. The origin of this receptor is a young man in good health and CMV-seropositive. The CDR3 region is CAYHWAANTEAFF. The CDR3 DNA is TGTGCCTACCATTGGGCAGCGAACACTGAAGCTTTCTTT.